This T cell receptor (beta chain) was retrieved from a study of blood T cell repertoires in COVID-19. In the study overall: COVID-19 samples, acute and convalescent, were from the United States, Italy and Spain.

Measured with immunoSEQ multiplex PCR; TCRdb has only the in-frame clones, and not every one. This table has 95,000 to 150,000 clones, roughly nine tenths appearing once. The germline V and J ends were trimmed by 5 bases and 0 bases, with 14 bases remaining between them. The CDR3 loop spans 17 amino acids. The germline gives CDR1 SEHNR, CDR2 FQNEAQ (reference sequence). The sequenced sample was peripheral blood. V and J are TRBV7-9 and TRBJ2-6; D may be TRBD1 (5 bases). The receptor was isolated from a man between 65 and 85 years old with active or convalescent COVID-19. The CDR3 is CASSGAGMSSGANVLTF. The CDR3, as DNA: TGTGCCAGCAGCGGGGCAGGGATGAGCTCTGGGGCCAACGTCCTGACTTTC.